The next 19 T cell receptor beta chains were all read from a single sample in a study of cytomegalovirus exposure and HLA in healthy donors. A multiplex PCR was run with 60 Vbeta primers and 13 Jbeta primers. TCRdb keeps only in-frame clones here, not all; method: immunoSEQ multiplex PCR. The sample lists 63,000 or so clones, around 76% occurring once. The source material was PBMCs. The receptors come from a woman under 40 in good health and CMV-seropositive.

CDR3 bases: TGTGCCAGCAGTTCCAGGGTAGGGCAGCCCCAGCATTTT. Translation: CASSSRVGQPQHF. J is TRBJ1-5 and V is TRBV6-5; maybe TRBD1 (5 bases). V gave up 4 bases and J gave up 7 bases, with 11 bases separating them. There are 13 residues in the CDR3. The V gene's germline CDR1 is MNHEY and CDR2 SVGAGI.

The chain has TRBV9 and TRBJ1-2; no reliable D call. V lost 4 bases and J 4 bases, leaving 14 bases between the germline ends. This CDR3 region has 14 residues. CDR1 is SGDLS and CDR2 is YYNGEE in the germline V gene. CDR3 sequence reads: CASSIAPGSYGYTF. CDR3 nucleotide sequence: TGTGCCAGCAGCATCGCACCGGGATCCTATGGCTACACCTTC.

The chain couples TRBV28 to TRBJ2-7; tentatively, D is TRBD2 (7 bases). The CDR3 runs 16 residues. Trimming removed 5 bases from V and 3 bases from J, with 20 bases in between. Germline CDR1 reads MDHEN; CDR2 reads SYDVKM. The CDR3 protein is CASSEGGARRLYEQYF. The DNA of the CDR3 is TGTGCCAGCAGTGAGGGGGGGGCCCGGAGGCTCTACGAGCAGTACTTC.

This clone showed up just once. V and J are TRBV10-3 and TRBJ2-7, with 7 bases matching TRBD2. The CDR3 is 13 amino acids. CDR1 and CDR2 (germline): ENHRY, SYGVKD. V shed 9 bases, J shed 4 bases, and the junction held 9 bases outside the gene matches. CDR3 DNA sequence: TGTGCCATAGGGACTACCGCCTCGTACGAGCAGTACTTC. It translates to CAIGTTASYEQYF.

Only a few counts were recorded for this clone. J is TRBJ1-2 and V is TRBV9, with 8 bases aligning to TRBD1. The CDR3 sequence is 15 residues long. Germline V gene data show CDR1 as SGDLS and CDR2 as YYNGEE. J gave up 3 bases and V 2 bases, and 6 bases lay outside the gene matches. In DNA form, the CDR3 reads TGTGCCAGCAGCGTGTTCCTGACAGGGGACTATGGCTACACCTTC. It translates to CASSVFLTGDYGYTF.

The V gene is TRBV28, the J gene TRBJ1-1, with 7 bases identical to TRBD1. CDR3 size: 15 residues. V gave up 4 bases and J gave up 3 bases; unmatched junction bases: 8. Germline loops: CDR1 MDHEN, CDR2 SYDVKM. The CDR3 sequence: CASSSPGQRDTEAFF. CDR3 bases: TGTGCCAGCAGTTCACCGGGACAGAGAGACACTGAAGCTTTCTTT.

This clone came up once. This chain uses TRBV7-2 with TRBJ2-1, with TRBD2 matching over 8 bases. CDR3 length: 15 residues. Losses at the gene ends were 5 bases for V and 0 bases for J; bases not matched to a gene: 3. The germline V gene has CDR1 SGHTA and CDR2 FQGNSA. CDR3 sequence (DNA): TGTGCCAGCAGCCAGGGACTAGTCTCCTACAATGAGCAGTTCTTC. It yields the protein CASSQGLVSYNEQFF.

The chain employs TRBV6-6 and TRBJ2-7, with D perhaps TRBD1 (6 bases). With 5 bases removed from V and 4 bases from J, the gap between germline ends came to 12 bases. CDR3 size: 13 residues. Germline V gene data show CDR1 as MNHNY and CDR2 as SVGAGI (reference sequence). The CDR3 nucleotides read TGTGCCAGCAGTACGGACAGCAGATACGAGCAGTACTTC. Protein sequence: CASSTDSRYEQYF.

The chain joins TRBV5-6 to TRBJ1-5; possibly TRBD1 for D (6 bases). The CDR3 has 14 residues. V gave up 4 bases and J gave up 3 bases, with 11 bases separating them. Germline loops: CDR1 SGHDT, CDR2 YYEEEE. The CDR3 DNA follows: TGTGCCAGCAGCCGGGGGGCCTCCAATCAGCCCCAGCATTTT. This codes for CASSRGASNQPQHF. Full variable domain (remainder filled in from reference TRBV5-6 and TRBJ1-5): DAGVTQSPTHLIKTRGQQVTLRCSPKSGHDTVSWYQQALGQGPQFIFQYYEEEERQRGNFPDRFSGHQFPNYSSELNVNALLLGDSALYLCASSRGASNQPQHFGDGTRLSIL.

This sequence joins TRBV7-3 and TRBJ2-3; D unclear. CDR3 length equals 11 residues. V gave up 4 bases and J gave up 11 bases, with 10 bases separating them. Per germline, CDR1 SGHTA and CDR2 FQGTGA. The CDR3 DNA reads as TGTGCCAGCAGCTCAGGTTTGGGGCAGTATTTT. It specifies CASSSGLGQYF.

The CDR3 DNA sequence: TGCGCCAGCAGCCACCCAAGGGTGGACAGGAAGGACTATGGCTACACCTTC. Its protein is CASSHPRVDRKDYGYTF. The chain is built from TRBV4-1 and TRBJ1-2; 7 bases are a match to TRBD1. This CDR3 comprises 17 residues. With V trimmed by 3 bases and J by 3 bases, 13 bases remained unmatched. From germline, CDR1 is MGHRA and CDR2 YSYEKL.

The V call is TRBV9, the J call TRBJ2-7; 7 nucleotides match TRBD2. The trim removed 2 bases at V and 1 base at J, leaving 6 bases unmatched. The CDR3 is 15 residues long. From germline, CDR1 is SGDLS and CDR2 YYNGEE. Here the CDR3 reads CASSVGGTGSYEQYF. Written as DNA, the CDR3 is TGTGCCAGCAGCGTGGGGGGGACGGGGTCCTACGAGCAGTACTTC.

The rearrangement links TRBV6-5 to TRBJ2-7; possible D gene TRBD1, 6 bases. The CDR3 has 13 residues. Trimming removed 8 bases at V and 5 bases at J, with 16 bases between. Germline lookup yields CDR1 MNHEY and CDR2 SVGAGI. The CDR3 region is CASGGSLRHEQYF. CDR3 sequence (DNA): TGTGCCAGCGGGGGCAGCCTTAGGCACGAGCAGTACTTC.

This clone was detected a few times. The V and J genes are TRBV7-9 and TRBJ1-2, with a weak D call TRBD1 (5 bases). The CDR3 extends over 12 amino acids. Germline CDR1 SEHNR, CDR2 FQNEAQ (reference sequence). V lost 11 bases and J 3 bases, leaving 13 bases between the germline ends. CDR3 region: CAGKGDYYGYTF. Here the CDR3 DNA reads TGTGCCGGAAAAGGGGACTACTATGGCTACACCTTC.

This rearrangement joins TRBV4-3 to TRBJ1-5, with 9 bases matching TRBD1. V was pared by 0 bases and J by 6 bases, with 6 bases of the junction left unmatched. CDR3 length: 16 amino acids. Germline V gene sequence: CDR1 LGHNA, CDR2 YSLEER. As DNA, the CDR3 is TGCGCCAGCAGCCAAGAGGGACAGGGAGACACTCAGCCCCAGCATTTT. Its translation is CASSQEGQGDTQPQHF.

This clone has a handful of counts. DNA for the CDR3: TGTGCCAGCAATGGGGCAGGGCTCGGGTTTCAGCCCCAGCATTTT. This gives the protein CASNGAGLGFQPQHF. The chain is built from TRBV2 and TRBJ1-5, with TRBD1 as a possible D gene (5 bases). The V gene's germline CDR1 is SNHLY and CDR2 FYNNEI. The length of the CDR3 is 15 residues. Trimming took off 7 bases at V and 6 bases at J, with 19 bases between the two ends.

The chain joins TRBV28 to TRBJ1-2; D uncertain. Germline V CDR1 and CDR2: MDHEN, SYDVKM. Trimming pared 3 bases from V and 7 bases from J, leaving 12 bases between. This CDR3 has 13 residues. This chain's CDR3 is CASSFSGRGGYTF. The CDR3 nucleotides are TGTGCCAGCAGTTTTTCTGGGCGGGGTGGCTACACCTTC.

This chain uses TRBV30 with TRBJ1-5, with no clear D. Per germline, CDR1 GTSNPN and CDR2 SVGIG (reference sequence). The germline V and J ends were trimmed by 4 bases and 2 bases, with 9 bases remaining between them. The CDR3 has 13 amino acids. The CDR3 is CAWTGGRNQPQHF. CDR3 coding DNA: TGTGCCTGGACCGGTGGGCGCAATCAGCCCCAGCATTTT.

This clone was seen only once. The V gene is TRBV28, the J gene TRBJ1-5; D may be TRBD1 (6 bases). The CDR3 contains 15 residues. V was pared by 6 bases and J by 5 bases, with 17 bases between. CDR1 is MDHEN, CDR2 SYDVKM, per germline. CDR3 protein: CASRMTGMGDQPQHF. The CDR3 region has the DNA TGTGCCAGCAGAATGACAGGTATGGGGGATCAGCCCCAGCATTTT.